This T cell receptor beta chain was identified in a study of shared clonotypes between healthy human individuals. Study context: A donor's plate count was three for CD4 naive and three for CD4 memory; CD8 naive had two and CD8 memory one.

The study, taken as a whole, reports: Generation probabilities were higher for clonotypes shared across all four sorted-subset donors than for unshared ones. Naive subsets generally had larger estimated richness than memory subsets.

Deep-level assay runs were performed. TCRdb's table, derived via immunoSEQ multiplex PCR, lists solely in-frame clones and lacks some. The sample carries 650,000 to 700,000 clones, roughly 87% recorded once. Of note for this clone: Its antigen is still unknown.

This clonotype was obtained from a man aged 18 to 29 in good health. Some clones in this sample may be carry-over from other donors' samples. The sequenced sample consisted of memory CD8+ T cells from PBMCs. The subset was: CD45RO+ cells pooled with CCR7-negative TemRA cells.

The CDR3 reads CASSAPGISTNEQYF. CDR3 DNA sequence: TGTGCCAGCAGCGCCCCGGGTATAAGTACTAACGAGCAGTACTTC. This chain connects TRBV7-9 to TRBJ2-7; unclear D gene. The CDR3 is made up of 15 amino acids. The germline V and J ends were trimmed by 5 bases and 5 bases, with 19 bases remaining between them. Germline CDR1 is SEHNR and CDR2 is FQNEAQ (reference sequence).